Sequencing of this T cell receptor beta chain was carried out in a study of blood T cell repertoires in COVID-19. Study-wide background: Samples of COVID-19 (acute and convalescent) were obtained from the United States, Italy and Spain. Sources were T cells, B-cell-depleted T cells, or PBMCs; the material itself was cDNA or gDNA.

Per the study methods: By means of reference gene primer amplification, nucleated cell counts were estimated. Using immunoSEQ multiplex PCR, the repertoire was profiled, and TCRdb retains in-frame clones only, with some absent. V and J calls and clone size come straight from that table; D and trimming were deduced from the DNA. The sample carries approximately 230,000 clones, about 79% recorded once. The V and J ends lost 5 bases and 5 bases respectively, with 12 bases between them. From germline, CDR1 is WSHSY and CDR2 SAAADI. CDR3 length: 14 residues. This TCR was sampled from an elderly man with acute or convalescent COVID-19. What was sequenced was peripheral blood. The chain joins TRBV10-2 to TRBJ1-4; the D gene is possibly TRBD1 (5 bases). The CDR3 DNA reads TGCGCCAGCAGTCGCGACAGCCGGAATGAAAAACTGTTTTTT. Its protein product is CASSRDSRNEKLFF.